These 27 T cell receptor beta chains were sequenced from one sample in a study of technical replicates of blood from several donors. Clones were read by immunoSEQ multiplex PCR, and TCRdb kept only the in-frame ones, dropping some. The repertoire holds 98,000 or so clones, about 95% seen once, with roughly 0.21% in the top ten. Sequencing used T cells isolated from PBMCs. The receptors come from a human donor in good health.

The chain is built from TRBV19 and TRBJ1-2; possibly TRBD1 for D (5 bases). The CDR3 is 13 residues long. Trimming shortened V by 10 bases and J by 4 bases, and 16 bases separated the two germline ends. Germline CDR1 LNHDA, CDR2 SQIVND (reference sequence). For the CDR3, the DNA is TGTGCCAATTTTCCAAGGGACTCCTATGGCTACACCTTC. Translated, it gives CANFPRDSYGYTF.

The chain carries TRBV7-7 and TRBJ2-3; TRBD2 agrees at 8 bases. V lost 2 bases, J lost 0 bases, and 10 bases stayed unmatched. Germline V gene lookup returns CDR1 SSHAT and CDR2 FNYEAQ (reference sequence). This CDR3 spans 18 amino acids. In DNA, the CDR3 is TGTGCCAGCAGCTTAAGTCCCCTGCGGGGGGCGAGCACAGATACGCAGTATTTT. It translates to CASSLSPLRGASTDTQYF.

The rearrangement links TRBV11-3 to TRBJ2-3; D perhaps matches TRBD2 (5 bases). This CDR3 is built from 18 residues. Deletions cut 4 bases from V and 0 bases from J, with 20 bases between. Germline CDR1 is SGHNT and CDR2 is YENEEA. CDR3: CASSYAVSVRPSTDTQYF. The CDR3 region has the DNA TGTGCCAGCAGCTACGCAGTTAGCGTTAGACCTAGCACAGATACGCAGTATTTT.

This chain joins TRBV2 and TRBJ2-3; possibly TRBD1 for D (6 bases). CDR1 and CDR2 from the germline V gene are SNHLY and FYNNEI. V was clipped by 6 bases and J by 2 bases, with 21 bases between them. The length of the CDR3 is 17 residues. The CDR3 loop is CASRTVRDTRTTDTQYF. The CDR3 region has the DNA TGTGCCAGCAGGACGGTCCGGGACACCAGAACCACAGATACGCAGTATTTT. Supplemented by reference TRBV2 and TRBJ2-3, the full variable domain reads EPEVTQTPSHQVTQMGQEVILRCVPISNHLYFYWYRQILGQKVEFLVSFYNNEISEKSEIFDDQFSVERPDGSNFTLKIRSTKLEDSAMYFCASRTVRDTRTTDTQYFGPGTRLTVL.

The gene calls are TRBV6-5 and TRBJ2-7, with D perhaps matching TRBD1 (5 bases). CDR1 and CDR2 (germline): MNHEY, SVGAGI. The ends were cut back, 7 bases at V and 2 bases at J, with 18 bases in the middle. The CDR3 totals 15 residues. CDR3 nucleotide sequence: TGTGCCAGCACCCCCCACGCAGGGCCTACCTACGAGCAGTACTTC. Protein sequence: CASTPHAGPTYEQYF.

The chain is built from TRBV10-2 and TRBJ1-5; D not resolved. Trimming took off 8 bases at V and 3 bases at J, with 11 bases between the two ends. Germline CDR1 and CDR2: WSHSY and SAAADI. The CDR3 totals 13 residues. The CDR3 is CASATGINQPQHF. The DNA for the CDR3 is TGCGCCAGCGCGACGGGAATCAATCAGCCCCAGCATTTT.

The chain's CDR3 is CASSQDRTGTGGVGAVGEQYF. CDR3 nucleotide sequence: TGCGCCAGCAGCCAAGACCGAACCGGGACAGGGGGTGTAGGGGCGGTGGGCGAGCAGTACTTC. The V gene is TRBV4-1, the J gene TRBJ2-7, with 11 bases matching TRBD1. CDR1 and CDR2 from the germline V gene are MGHRA and YSYEKL. The CDR3 spans 21 residues. V shed 0 bases and J 6 bases; nucleotides not matched to a gene: 22.

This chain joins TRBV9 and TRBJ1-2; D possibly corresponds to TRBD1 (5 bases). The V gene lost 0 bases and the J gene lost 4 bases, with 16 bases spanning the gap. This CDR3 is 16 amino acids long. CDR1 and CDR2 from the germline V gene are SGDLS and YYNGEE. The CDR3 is CASSVESQGSGYGYTF. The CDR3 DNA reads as TGTGCCAGCAGCGTAGAAAGTCAGGGCTCTGGCTATGGCTACACCTTC.

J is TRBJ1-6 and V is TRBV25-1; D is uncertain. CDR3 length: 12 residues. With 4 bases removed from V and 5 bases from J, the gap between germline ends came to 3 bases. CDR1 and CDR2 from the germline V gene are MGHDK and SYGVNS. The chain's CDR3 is CASSADNSPLHF. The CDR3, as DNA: TGTGCCAGCAGTGCAGATAATTCACCCCTCCACTTT.

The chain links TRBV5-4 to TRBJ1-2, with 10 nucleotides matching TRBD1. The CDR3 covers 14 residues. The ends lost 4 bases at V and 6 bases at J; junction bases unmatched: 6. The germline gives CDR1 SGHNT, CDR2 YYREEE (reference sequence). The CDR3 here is CASSEGQGIDGYTF. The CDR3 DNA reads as TGTGCCAGCAGCGAGGGACAGGGGATCGATGGCTACACCTTC.

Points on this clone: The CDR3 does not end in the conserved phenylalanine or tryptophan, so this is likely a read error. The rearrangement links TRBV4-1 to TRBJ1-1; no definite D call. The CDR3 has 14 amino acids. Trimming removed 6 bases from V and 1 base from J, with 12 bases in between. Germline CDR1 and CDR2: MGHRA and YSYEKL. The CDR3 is CASRGPLRNTEAFL. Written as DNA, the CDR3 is TGCGCCAGCAGAGGCCCCCTGAGGAACACTGAAGCTTTCCTT.

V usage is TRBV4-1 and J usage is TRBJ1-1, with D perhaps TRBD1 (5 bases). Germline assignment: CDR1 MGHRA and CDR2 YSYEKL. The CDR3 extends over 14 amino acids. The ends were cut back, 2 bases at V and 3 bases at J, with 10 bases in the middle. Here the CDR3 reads CASSQIPGDTEAFF. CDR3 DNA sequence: TGCGCCAGCAGCCAAATCCCGGGGGACACTGAAGCTTTCTTT.

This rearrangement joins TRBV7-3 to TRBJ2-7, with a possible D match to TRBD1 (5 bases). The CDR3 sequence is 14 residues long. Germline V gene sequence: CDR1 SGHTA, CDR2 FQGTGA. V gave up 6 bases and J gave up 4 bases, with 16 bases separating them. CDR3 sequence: CASRSKAGWYEQYF. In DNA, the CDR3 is TGTGCCAGCAGATCAAAGGCAGGGTGGTACGAGCAGTACTTC.

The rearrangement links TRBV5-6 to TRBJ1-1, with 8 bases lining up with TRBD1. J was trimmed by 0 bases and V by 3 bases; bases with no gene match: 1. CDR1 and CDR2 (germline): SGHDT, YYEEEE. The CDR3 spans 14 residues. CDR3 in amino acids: CASSWTGLNTEAFF. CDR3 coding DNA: TGTGCCAGCAGCTGGACAGGGTTGAACACTGAAGCTTTCTTT.

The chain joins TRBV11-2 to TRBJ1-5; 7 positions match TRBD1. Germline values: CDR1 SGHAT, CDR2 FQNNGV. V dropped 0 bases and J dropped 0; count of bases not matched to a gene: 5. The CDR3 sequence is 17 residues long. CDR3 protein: CASSLEGTAYSNQPQHF. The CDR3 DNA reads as TGTGCCAGCAGCTTAGAGGGGACAGCCTATAGCAATCAGCCCCAGCATTTT.

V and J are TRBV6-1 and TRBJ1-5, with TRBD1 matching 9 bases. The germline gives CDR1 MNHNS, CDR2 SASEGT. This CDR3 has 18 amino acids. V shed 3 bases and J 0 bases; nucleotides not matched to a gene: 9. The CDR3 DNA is TGTGCCAGCAGTGATCTCTGGGGACAGGGCCTTAGCAATCAGCCCCAGCATTTT. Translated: CASSDLWGQGLSNQPQHF.

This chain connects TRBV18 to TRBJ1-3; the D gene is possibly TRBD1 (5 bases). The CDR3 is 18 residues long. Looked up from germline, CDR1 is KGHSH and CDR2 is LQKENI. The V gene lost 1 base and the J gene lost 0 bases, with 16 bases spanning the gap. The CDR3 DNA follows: TGTGCCAGCTCACCACGAGTGACAGACGGGCCCTCTGGAAACACCATATATTTT. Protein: CASSPRVTDGPSGNTIYF.

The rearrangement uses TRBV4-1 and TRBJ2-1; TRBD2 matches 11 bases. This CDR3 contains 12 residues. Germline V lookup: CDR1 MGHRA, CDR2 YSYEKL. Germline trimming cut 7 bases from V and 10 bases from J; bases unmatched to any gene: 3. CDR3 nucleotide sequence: TGCGCCAGCATATCTAGCGGGAGGGAGCAGTTCTTC. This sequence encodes CASISSGREQFF.

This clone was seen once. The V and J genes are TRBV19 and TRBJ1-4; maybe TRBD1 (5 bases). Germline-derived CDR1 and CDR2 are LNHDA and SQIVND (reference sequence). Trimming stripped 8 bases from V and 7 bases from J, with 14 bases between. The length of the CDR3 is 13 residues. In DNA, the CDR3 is TGTGCCAGTCGGACCACCGGGGGTGAAAAACTGTTTTTT. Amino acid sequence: CASRTTGGEKLFF.

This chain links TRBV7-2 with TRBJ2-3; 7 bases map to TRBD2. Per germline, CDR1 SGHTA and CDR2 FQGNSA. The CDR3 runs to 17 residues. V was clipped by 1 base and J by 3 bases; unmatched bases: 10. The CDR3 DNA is TGTGCCAGCAGCTTAGAGTGGAGCGGGATAGGGACAGATACGCAGTATTTT. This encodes CASSLEWSGIGTDTQYF.

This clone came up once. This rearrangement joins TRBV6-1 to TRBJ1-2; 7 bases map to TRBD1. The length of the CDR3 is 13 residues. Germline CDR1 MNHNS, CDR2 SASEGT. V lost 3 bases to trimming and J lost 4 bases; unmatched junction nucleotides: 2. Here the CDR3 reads CASSDHRGYGYTF. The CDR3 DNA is TGTGCCAGCAGTGATCACAGGGGCTATGGCTACACCTTC.

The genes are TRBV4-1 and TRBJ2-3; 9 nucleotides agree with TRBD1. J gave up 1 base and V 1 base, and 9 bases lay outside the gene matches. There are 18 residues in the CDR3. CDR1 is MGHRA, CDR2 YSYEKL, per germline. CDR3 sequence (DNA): TGCGCCAGCAGCCAAGGACAGGGGGTGCGAGGGGGCACAGATACGCAGTATTTT. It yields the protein CASSQGQGVRGGTDTQYF.

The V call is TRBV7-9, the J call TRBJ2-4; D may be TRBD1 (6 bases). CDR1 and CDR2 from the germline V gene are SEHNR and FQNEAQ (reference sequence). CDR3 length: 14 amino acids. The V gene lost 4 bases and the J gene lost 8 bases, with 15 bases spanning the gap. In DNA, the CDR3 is TGTGCCAGCAGCTCTACAGGGAAGGGGGACATTCAGTACTTC. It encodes CASSSTGKGDIQYF. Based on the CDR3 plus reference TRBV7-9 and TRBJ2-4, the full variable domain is DTGVSQNPRHKITKRGQNVTFRCDPISEHNRLYWYRQTLGQGPEFLTYFQNEAQLEKSRLLSDRFSAERPKGSFSTLEIQRTEQGDSAMYLCASSSTGKGDIQYFGAGTRLSVL.

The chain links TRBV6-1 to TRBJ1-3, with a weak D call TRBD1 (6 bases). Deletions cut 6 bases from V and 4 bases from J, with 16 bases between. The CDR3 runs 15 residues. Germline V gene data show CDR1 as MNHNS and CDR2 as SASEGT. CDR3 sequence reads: CASSARQVIGNTIYF. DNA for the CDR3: TGTGCCAGCAGCGCAAGACAGGTTATCGGAAACACCATATATTTT.

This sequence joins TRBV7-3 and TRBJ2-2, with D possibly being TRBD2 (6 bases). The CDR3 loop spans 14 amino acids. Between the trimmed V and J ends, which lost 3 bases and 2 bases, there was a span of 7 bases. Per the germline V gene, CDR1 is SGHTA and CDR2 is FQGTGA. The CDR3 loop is CASSLEGNTGELFF. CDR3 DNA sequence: TGTGCCAGCAGCTTGGAGGGTAACACCGGGGAGCTGTTTTTT.

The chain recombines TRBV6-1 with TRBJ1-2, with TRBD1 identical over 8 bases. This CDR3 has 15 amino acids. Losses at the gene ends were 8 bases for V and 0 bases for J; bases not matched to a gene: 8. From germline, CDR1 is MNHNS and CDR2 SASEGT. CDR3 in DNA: TGTGCCAGCGTTCAGGGGGCAGACTCTAACTATGGCTACACCTTC. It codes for CASVQGADSNYGYTF.

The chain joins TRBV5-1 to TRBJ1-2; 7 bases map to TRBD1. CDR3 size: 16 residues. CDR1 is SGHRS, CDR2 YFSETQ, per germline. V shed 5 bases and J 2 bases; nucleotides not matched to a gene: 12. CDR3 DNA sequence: TGCGCCAGCAGGACAGGGACTCATAGCGAAAACTATGGCTACACCTTC. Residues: CASRTGTHSENYGYTF.